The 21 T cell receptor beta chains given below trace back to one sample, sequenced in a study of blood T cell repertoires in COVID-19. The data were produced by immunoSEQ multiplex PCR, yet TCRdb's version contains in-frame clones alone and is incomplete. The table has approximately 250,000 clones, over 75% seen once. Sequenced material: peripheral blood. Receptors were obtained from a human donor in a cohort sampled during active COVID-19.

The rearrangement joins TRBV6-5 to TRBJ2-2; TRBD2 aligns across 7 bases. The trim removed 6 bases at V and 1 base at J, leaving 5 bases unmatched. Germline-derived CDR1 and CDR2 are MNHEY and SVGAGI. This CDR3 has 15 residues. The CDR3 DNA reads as TGTGCCAGCAGATGGGAGGGCGGGAACACCGGGGAGCTGTTTTTT. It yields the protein CASRWEGGNTGELFF.

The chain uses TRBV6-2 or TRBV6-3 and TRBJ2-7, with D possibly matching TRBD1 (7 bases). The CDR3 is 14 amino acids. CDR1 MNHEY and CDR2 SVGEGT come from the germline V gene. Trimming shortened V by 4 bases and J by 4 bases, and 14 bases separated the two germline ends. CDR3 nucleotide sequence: TGTGCCAGCAGTTTCCGGACAGGACTATACGAGCAGTACTTC. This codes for CASSFRTGLYEQYF.

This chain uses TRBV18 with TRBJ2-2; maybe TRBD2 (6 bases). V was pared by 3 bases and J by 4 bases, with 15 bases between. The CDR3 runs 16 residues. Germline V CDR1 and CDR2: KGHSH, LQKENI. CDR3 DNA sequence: TGTGCCAGCTCACCCGGACCACGGCGGGGCACCGGGGAGCTGTTTTTT. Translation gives CASSPGPRRGTGELFF.

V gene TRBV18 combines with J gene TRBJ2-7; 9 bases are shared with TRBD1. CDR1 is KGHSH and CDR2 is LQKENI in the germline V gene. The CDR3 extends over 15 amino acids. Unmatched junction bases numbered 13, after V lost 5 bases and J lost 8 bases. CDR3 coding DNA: TGTGCCAGCTCATCAGATGGGACAGGGAGAAGTCAGCAGTACTTC. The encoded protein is CASSSDGTGRSQQYF.

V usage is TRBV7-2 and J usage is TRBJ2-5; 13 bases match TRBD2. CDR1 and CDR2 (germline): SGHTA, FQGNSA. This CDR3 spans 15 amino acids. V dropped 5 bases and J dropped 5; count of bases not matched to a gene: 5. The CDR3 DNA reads TGTGCCAGCAGCATACCGGGACTAGCGGGGGAGACCCAGTACTTC. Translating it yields CASSIPGLAGETQYF.

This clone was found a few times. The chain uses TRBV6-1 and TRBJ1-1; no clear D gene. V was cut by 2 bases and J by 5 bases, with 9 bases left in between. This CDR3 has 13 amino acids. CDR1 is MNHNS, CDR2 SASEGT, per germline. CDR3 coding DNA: TGTGCCAGCAGTGAATCGGGAAGAACTGAAGCTTTCTTT. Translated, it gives CASSESGRTEAFF.

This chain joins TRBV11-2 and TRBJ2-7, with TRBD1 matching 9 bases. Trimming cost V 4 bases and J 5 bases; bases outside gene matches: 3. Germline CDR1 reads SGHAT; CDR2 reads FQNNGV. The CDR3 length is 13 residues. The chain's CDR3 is CASSWDRVDEQYF. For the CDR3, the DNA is TGTGCCAGCAGCTGGGACAGGGTTGACGAGCAGTACTTC.

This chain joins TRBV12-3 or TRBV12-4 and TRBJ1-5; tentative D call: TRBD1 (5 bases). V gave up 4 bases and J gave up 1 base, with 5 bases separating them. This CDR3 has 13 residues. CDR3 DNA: TGTGCCAGCAGTTGGGGCAGCAATCAGCCCCAGCATTTT. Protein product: CASSWGSNQPQHF.

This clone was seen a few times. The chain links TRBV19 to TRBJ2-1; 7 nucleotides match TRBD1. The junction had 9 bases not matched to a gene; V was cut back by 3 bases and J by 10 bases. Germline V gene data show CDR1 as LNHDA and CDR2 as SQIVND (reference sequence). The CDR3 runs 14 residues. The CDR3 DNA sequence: TGTGCCAGTAGTATCGACAGGGCGCTCACCGAGCAGTTCTTC. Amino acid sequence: CASSIDRALTEQFF.

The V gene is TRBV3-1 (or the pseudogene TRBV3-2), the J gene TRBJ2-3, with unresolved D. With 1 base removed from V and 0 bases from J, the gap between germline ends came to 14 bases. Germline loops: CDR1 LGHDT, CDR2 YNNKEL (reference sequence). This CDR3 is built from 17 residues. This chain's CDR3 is CASSQVLSPTSTDTQYF. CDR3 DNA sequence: TGTGCCAGCAGCCAAGTCCTAAGTCCAACTAGCACAGATACGCAGTATTTT.

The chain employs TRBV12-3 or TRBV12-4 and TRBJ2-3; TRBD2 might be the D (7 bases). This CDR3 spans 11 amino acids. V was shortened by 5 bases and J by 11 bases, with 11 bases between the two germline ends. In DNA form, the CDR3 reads TGTGCCAGCAGTCTAGGGGGGGAGCAGTATTTT. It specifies CASSLGGEQYF.

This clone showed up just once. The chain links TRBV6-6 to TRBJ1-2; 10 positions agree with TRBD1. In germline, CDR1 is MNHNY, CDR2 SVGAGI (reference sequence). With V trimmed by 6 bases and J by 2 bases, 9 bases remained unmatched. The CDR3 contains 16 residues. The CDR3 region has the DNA TGTGCCAGCAGAGACGATCGGGACAGGGGCAACTATGGCTACACCTTC. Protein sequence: CASRDDRDRGNYGYTF.

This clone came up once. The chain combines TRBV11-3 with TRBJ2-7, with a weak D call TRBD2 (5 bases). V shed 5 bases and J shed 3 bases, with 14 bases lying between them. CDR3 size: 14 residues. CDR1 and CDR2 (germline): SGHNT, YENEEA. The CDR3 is CASSGVGIHYEQYF. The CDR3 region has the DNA TGTGCCAGCAGCGGTGTCGGGATCCACTACGAGCAGTACTTC.

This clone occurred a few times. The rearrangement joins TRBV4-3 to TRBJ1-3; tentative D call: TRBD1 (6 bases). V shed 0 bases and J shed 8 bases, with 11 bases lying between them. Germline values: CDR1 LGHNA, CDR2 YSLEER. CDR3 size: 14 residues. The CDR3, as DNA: TGCGCCAGCAGCCAAGATGCACAGGGCTACACCATATATTTT. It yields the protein CASSQDAQGYTIYF.

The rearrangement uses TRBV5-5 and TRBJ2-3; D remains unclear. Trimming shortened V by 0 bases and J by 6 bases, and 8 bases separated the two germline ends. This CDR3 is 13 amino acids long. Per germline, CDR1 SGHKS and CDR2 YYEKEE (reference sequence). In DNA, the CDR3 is TGTGCCAGCAGCTTGGTCCCCGGGGATACGCAGTATTTT. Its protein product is CASSLVPGDTQYF.

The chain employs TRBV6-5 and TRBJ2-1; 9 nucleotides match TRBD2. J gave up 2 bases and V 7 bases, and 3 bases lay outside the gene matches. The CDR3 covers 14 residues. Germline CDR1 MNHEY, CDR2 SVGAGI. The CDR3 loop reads CASKGGGAYNEQFF. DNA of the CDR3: TGTGCCAGCAAGGGCGGGGGGGCCTACAATGAGCAGTTCTTC.

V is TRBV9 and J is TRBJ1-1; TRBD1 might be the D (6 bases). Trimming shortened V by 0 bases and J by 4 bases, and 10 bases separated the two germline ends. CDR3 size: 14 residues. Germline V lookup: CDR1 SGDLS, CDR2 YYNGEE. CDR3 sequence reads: CASSVDRGGTEAFF. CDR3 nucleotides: TGTGCCAGCAGCGTAGATAGAGGGGGCACTGAAGCTTTCTTT.

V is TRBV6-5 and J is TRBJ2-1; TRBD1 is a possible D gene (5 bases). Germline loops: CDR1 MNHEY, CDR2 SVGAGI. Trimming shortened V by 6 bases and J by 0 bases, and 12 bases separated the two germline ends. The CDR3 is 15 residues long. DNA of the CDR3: TGTGCCAGCAGCTCAGGGTTTCGCTCCTACAATGAGCAGTTCTTC. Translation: CASSSGFRSYNEQFF.

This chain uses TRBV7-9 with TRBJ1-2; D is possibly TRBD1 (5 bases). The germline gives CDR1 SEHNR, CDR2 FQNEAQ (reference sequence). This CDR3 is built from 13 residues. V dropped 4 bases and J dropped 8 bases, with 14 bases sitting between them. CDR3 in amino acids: CASSSYAWGGYTF. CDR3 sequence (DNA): TGTGCCAGCAGCTCATATGCGTGGGGCGGCTACACCTTC.

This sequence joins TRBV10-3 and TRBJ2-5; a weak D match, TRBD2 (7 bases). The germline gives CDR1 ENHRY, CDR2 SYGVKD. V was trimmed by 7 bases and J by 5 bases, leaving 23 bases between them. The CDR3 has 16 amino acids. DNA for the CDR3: TGTGCCATCACGCGGGAGAGGGGGTTAGTCGGCGAGACCCAGTACTTC. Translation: CAITRERGLVGETQYF.

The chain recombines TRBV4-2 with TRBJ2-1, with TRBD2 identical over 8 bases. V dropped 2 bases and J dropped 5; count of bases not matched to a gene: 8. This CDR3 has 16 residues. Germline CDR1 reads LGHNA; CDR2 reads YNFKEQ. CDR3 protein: CASSQLLAVKNNEQFF. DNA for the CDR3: TGTGCCAGCAGCCAATTACTAGCGGTTAAAAACAATGAGCAGTTCTTC.